These 23 T cell receptor beta chains were all obtained from the same sample, sequenced in a study of beta chain features in type 1 diabetes. Study-wide results and caveats: All four CD4+ subsets of Type 1 diabetes patients contained TCRB CDR3s that were moderately but significantly shorter.

Expressed TCRB transcripts got sequenced, as all isolated RNA was reverse transcribed. Profiling relied on immunoSEQ multiplex PCR, and the TCRdb table lists in-frame clones only, not all of them. The table records about 170,000 clones, 7% to 9% of them present only once. These receptors are not linked to any known antigen. Sample: central memory CD4+ T cells from blood. The receptors stem from a man aged 18-30 years with type 1 diabetes.

In its sample, this clone was seen a few times. This chain uses TRBV2 with TRBJ1-6; TRBD1 is a possible D gene (6 bases). Germline V gene sequence: CDR1 SNHLY, CDR2 FYNNEI. This CDR3 is built from 15 residues. Trimming stripped 5 bases from V and 3 bases from J, with 11 bases between. The DNA for the CDR3 is TGTGCCAGCAGTTCGACAGGAAACTATAATTCACCCCTCCACTTT. It translates to CASSSTGNYNSPLHF.

There are many counts of this clone. This chain joins TRBV30 and TRBJ2-3; D may be TRBD2 (6 bases). The CDR3 has 14 residues. Germline values: CDR1 GTSNPN, CDR2 SVGIG (reference sequence). V lost 5 bases and J 6 bases, leaving 18 bases between the germline ends. The CDR3 DNA is TGTGCCTGGTCGAAGGGTATAGCGGCTGATACGCAGTATTTT. It yields the protein CAWSKGIAADTQYF. The variable domain in full, with the rest retrieved from reference TRBV30 and TRBJ2-3, is SQTIHQWPATLVQPVGSPLSLECTVEGTSNPNLYWYRQAAGRGLQLLFYSVGIGQISSEVPQNLSASRPQDRQFILSSKKLLLSDSGFYLCAWSKGIAADTQYFGPGTRLTVL.

This clone was picked up a small number of times. The chain links TRBV18 to TRBJ2-4, with 7 bases that match TRBD1. The germline gives CDR1 KGHSH, CDR2 LQKENI. The J segment lost 0 bases and the V segment lost 2 bases, leaving 1 base of the junction unmatched. CDR3 length equals 15 residues. CDR3 bases: TGTGCCAGCTCACCAAAGGGGGCAGCCAAAAACATTCAGTACTTC. Its translation: CASSPKGAAKNIQYF.

This clone was counted only a few times. The V and J genes are TRBV19 and TRBJ2-7, with TRBD1 identical over 10 bases. The CDR3 runs to 16 residues. With 5 bases clipped from V and 6 bases from J, the junction kept 13 bases outside the gene matches. Germline V gene lookup returns CDR1 LNHDA and CDR2 SQIVND (reference sequence). CDR3 residues: CASSDHSGTGAGEQYF. The CDR3, as DNA: TGTGCCAGTAGTGACCACTCCGGGACAGGGGCGGGCGAGCAGTACTTC.

The V call is TRBV19, the J call TRBJ2-7, with a possible D match to TRBD2 (6 bases). This CDR3 region has 13 residues. Trimming pared 5 bases from V and 9 bases from J, leaving 17 bases between. Germline CDR1 and CDR2: LNHDA and SQIVND (reference sequence). CDR3 nucleotide sequence: TGTGCCAGTAGTTCCCAGGCGGAGGGGACGCAGTACTTC. Protein product: CASSSQAEGTQYF.

The V call is TRBV28, the J call TRBJ1-1; a possible D gene is TRBD1 (5 bases). The CDR3 contains 13 residues. V lost 6 bases and J lost 0, with 8 bases in between. Germline V gene lookup returns CDR1 MDHEN and CDR2 SYDVKM. CDR3 DNA: TGTGCCAGCAGGAGACAGTTGAACACTGAAGCTTTCTTT. Translated, it gives CASRRQLNTEAFF.

This clone was observed a handful of times. V usage is TRBV28 and J usage is TRBJ1-2; D is undetermined. The V end was cut by 5 bases, the J end by 4 bases, with 5 bases between. Looked up from germline, CDR1 is MDHEN and CDR2 is SYDVKM. This CDR3 has 11 residues. The CDR3 region is CASSNSYGYTF. DNA of the CDR3: TGTGCCAGCAGTAACAGCTATGGCTACACCTTC.

V usage is TRBV7-2 and J usage is TRBJ1-2; 8 nucleotides align to TRBD1. With V trimmed by 5 bases and J by 3 bases, 5 bases remained unmatched. Germline V gene data show CDR1 as SGHTA and CDR2 as FQGNSA. The CDR3 length is 14 residues. The CDR3: CASSPPTGDYGYTF. The CDR3 nucleotides are TGTGCCAGCAGCCCACCGACAGGGGACTATGGCTACACCTTC.

The V call is TRBV28, the J call TRBJ2-3, with 9 bases that match TRBD2. From germline, CDR1 is MDHEN and CDR2 SYDVKM. V shed 6 bases and J 5 bases; nucleotides not matched to a gene: 15. There are 17 residues in the CDR3. Here the CDR3 reads CASSQLARGGAGDTQYF. The CDR3, as DNA: TGTGCCAGCAGCCAATTGGCCCGCGGGGGGGCGGGAGATACGCAGTATTTT.

This clone came up a few times. The chain couples TRBV5-5 to TRBJ2-7; tentative D call: TRBD1 (6 bases). CDR1 is SGHKS and CDR2 is YYEKEE in the germline V gene (reference sequence). This CDR3 is 14 amino acids long. The germline V and J ends were trimmed by 7 bases and 0 bases, with 14 bases remaining between them. As DNA, the CDR3 is TGTGCCAGCTCCAAGGACAGTCTCTCCTACGAGCAGTACTTC. Translated, it gives CASSKDSLSYEQYF.

The V gene is TRBV7-2, the J gene TRBJ2-3; 9 positions agree with TRBD2. This CDR3 has 14 amino acids. The V gene end was trimmed by 5 bases and the J gene end by 6 bases; junction bases not matched to a gene: 6. CDR1 is SGHTA and CDR2 is FQGNSA in the germline V gene. In DNA, the CDR3 is TGTGCCAGCAGCCCTGGACTAGCGTCGGATACGCAGTATTTT. This encodes CASSPGLASDTQYF.

The rearrangement links TRBV29-1 to TRBJ2-6; D is possibly TRBD2 (5 bases). The V gene lost 5 bases and the J gene lost 0 bases, with 8 bases spanning the gap. The CDR3 has 14 amino acids. From germline, CDR1 is SQVTM and CDR2 ANQGSEA. The CDR3 sequence is CSVWGDSGANVLTF. CDR3 sequence (DNA): TGCAGCGTTTGGGGAGACTCTGGGGCCAACGTCCTGACTTTC.

CDR3 nucleotides: TGTGCCAGCACCCATGAAAAGCGTAACTACGAGCAGTACTTC. Its protein product is CASTHEKRNYEQYF. The chain combines TRBV7-9 with TRBJ2-7; no clear D. This CDR3 is built from 14 residues. V gave up 7 bases and J gave up 3 bases, with 16 bases separating them. Germline CDR1 reads SEHNR; CDR2 reads FQNEAQ (reference sequence). Using reference TRBV7-9 and TRBJ2-7 for the parts outside the CDR3, the full variable domain is DTGVSQNPRHKITKRGQNVTFRCDPISEHNRLYWYRQTLGQGPEFLTYFQNEAQLEKSRLLSDRFSAERPKGSFSTLEIQRTEQGDSAMYLCASTHEKRNYEQYFGPGTRLTVT.

This clone appeared many times. The chain recombines TRBV6-1 with TRBJ2-2; 9 bases are shared with TRBD1. CDR3 length: 14 amino acids. V dropped 6 bases and J dropped 3; count of bases not matched to a gene: 2. The V gene's germline CDR1 is MNHNS and CDR2 SASEGT. The CDR3, as DNA: TGTGCCAGCAGGGGACAGGGTTACACCGGGGAGCTGTTTTTT. It codes for CASRGQGYTGELFF.

J is TRBJ2-5 and V is TRBV6-6; D might be TRBD1 (7 bases). Germline values: CDR1 MNHNY, CDR2 SVGAGI (reference sequence). The germline V and J ends were trimmed by 9 bases and 2 bases, with 13 bases remaining between them. The length of the CDR3 is 13 residues. This CDR3 is CASMTGRQETQYF. The CDR3 nucleotides are TGTGCCAGTATGACAGGGAGGCAAGAGACCCAGTACTTC.

The CDR3 DNA is TGTGCCAGCAGCCAAGTCCCCGCAGATACGCAGTATTTT. It translates to CASSQVPADTQYF. The gene calls are TRBV14 and TRBJ2-3, with D uncertain. Deletions cut 1 base from V and 4 bases from J, with 6 bases between. CDR1 and CDR2 (germline): SGHDN, FVKESK. This CDR3 region has 13 residues. The whole variable domain, remainder taken from reference TRBV14 and TRBJ2-3, is EAGVTQFPSHSVIEKGQTVTLRCDPISGHDNLYWYRRVMGKEIKFLLHFVKESKQDESGMPNNRFLAERTGGTYSTLKVQPAELEDSGVYFCASSQVPADTQYFGPGTRLTVL.

This chain links TRBV20-1 with TRBJ1-2, with TRBD1 as a possible D gene (5 bases). This CDR3 is built from 11 residues. Germline V lookup: CDR1 DFQATT, CDR2 SNEGSKA (reference sequence). V was shortened by 5 bases and J by 6 bases, with 10 bases between the two germline ends. For the CDR3, the DNA is TGCAGTGCTGGCAGGGTAGATGGCTACACCTTC. It specifies CSAGRVDGYTF.

The chain joins TRBV2 to TRBJ2-5; 11 nucleotides line up with TRBD2. V dropped 5 bases and J dropped 5; count of bases not matched to a gene: 10. The CDR3 is 16 amino acids. In germline, CDR1 is SNHLY, CDR2 FYNNEI. The CDR3 spells CASSPRSGRARETQYF. The CDR3 DNA is TGTGCCAGCAGTCCCCGTAGCGGGAGGGCCCGGGAGACCCAGTACTTC.

This sequence joins TRBV2 and TRBJ2-4, with D maybe TRBD2 (6 bases). The CDR3 length is 15 residues. V was shortened by 5 bases and J by 0 bases, with 11 bases between the two germline ends. CDR1 is SNHLY and CDR2 is FYNNEI in the germline V gene. CDR3 coding DNA: TGTGCCAGCAGTTACGCGGGGTTAGCCAAAAACATTCAGTACTTC. Protein product: CASSYAGLAKNIQYF. The whole variable domain, remainder taken from reference TRBV2 and TRBJ2-4, is EPEVTQTPSHQVTQMGQEVILRCVPISNHLYFYWYRQILGQKVEFLVSFYNNEISEKSEIFDDQFSVERPDGSNFTLKIRSTKLEDSAMYFCASSYAGLAKNIQYFGAGTRLSVL.

The rearrangement links TRBV7-9 to TRBJ1-5; TRBD1 might be the D (5 bases). The germline V gene encodes CDR1 SEHNR and CDR2 FQNEAQ (reference sequence). The CDR3 is 13 amino acids. V lost 7 bases, J lost 6 bases, and 13 bases lay in between. CDR3 protein: CASTPGGFQPQHF. The CDR3 DNA follows: TGTGCCAGCACCCCGGGGGGTTTTCAGCCCCAGCATTTT. Drawing the rest from reference TRBV7-9 and TRBJ1-5, the complete variable domain is DTGVSQNPRHKITKRGQNVTFRCDPISEHNRLYWYRQTLGQGPEFLTYFQNEAQLEKSRLLSDRFSAERPKGSFSTLEIQRTEQGDSAMYLCASTPGGFQPQHFGDGTRLSIL.

The chain uses TRBV7-2 and TRBJ2-3, with 14 positions matching TRBD2. J gave up 6 bases and V 1 base, and 6 bases lay outside the gene matches. Looked up from germline, CDR1 is SGHTA and CDR2 is FQGNSA. This CDR3 spans 17 amino acids. The CDR3 DNA reads TGTGCCAGCAGCTTAGGGATGACTAGCGGGGGGGCGGATACGCAGTATTTT. Translated: CASSLGMTSGGADTQYF. The complete variable domain, with remaining parts taken from reference TRBV7-2 and TRBJ2-3, reads GAGVSQSPSNKVTEKGKDVELRCDPISGHTALYWYRQSLGQGLEFLIYFQGNSAPDKSGLPSDRFSAERTGGSVSTLTIQRTQQEDSAVYLCASSLGMTSGGADTQYFGPGTRLTVL.

The chain couples TRBV28 to TRBJ2-2; 11 nucleotides agree with TRBD2. This CDR3 is built from 16 residues. Germline CDR1 and CDR2: MDHEN and SYDVKM. V lost 6 bases to trimming and J lost 4 bases; unmatched junction nucleotides: 7. The CDR3 protein is CASRKGLAERTGELFF. CDR3 sequence (DNA): TGTGCCAGCAGGAAGGGACTAGCGGAGCGCACCGGGGAGCTGTTTTTT.

The chain carries TRBV29-1 and TRBJ2-3, with no clear D. Germline V gives CDR1 SQVTM, CDR2 ANQGSEA. Trimming stripped 7 bases from V and 2 bases from J, with 16 bases between. The CDR3 runs to 14 residues. This chain's CDR3 is CSGARLGFTDTQYF. The CDR3 region has the DNA TGCAGCGGGGCCCGTTTGGGCTTCACAGATACGCAGTATTTT.